This T cell receptor (beta chain) originates from a study of T cell responses to AZD1222 COVID-19 vaccine. This clone was detected once. Produced via immunoSEQ multiplex PCR; TCRdb's table is partial and in-frame only. There are about 140,000 clones in the sample; roughly 90% occur only once, and about 3% lies in the top ten. Trimming pared 0 bases from V and 6 bases from J, leaving 12 bases between. Germline V gives CDR1 MDHEN, CDR2 SYDVKM. The CDR3 runs 14 residues. The specimen was peripheral blood, collected on day 0 of AZD1222 vaccination. This receptor was taken from an adult in good health. The chain combines TRBV28 with TRBJ2-7; D may be TRBD2 (6 bases). CDR3 residues: CASSLWGTVGEQYF. CDR3 bases: TGTGCCAGCAGTTTATGGGGGACTGTGGGCGAGCAGTACTTC.